What follows is one T cell receptor (beta chain) and its context. Its antigen is unidentified. The CD4+ fraction was divided into a CD45RA+ naive subset and a CD45RA-negative memory subset. This sample is part of a study of shared clonotypes between healthy human individuals. Once extracted for a subset, genomic DNA was divided evenly among several immunoSEQ plates. Method: immunoSEQ multiplex PCR; TCRdb's copy keeps in-frame clones and lacks some. The sample contains over 850,000 clones, more than 75% of which appear only once. General study findings and limits: An effect of sequencing depth on clonotype sharing among donors was expected. Shared across four donors were around 5% of the naive CD4 clonotypes.

Sequencing was carried out using memory CD4+ T cells from PBMCs. Regarding subset: CD45RA-negative fraction. The TCR comes from a man younger than 35 in good health. Some clones in this sample may be carry-over from other donors' samples.

The CDR3 bases are TGTGCCACCAGCAGGGGACAGGGAGGAAACACCATATATTTT. It codes for CATSRGQGGNTIYF. The chain employs TRBV15 and TRBJ1-3; 9 bases align to TRBD1. The CDR3 runs to 14 residues. V dropped 3 bases and J dropped 4; count of bases not matched to a gene: 1. From germline, CDR1 is LNHNV and CDR2 YYDKDF (reference sequence).